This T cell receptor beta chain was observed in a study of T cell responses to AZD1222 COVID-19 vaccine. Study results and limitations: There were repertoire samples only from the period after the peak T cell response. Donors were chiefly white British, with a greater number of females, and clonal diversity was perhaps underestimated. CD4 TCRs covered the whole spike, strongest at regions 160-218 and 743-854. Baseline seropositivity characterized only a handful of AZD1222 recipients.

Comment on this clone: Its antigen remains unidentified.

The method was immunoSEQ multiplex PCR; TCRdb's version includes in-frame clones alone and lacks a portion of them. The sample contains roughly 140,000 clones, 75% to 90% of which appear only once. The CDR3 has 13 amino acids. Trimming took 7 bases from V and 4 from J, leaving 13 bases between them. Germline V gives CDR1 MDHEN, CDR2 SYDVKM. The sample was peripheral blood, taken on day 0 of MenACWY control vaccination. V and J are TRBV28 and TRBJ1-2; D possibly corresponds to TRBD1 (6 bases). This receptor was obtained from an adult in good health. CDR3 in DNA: TGTGCCAGCACTTACAGGGTTGTCTATGGCTACACCTTC. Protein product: CASTYRVVYGYTF.